This TCR beta chain was sequenced during a study of response to subunit inactivated influenza vaccine. Study-level points and caveats: Seasonal influenza vaccination, on each occasion, was suggested by the authors to recruit few new T cells.

The table lists this clonotype with a few counts. Its antigen is not identified. The germline V gene has CDR1 SGHNT and CDR2 YENEEA. This CDR3 comprises 16 residues. J gave up 5 bases and V 5 bases, and 11 bases lay outside the gene matches. MiXCR, run by TCRdb on the RT-PCR reads, gives a single entry per CDR3 protein. The sample lists more than 600,000 distinct CDR3 sequences, approximately 17% seen once, with approximately 11% in the top ten. This receptor was identified in a man between 50 and 59 years old who received an inactivated influenza vaccine. The chain has TRBV11-3 and TRBJ2-1, with 8 bases fitting TRBD1. This specimen consisted of PBMCs from blood, obtained more than 4 days after vaccination. The CDR3 region has the DNA TGTGCCAGCAGCCGAGGACAGGGAAGGGCGGACAATGAGCAGTTCTTC. As protein: CASSRGQGRADNEQFF.